This T cell receptor beta chain was recovered during a study of cytomegalovirus exposure and HLA in healthy donors. PCR employed 60 Vbeta and 13 Jbeta primers. Clones were read by immunoSEQ multiplex PCR, and TCRdb kept only the in-frame ones, dropping some. The profile shows roughly 200,000 clones, less than 90% of them singletons. Details on this clone: Its antigen is unknown.

Germline CDR1 and CDR2: SGHTA and FQGNSA. The CDR3 runs to 16 residues. The V and J ends lost 5 bases and 6 bases, in that order; junction bases with no gene match: 7. General study points: Several of the most significant clusters were apparently associated with common viral pathogens in a later analysis. In most subjects, TCR beta sequences reportedly gave accurate predictions of HLA-A and HLA-B alleles.

This clonotype was sampled from a man in his forties or fifties in good health and CMV-seronegative. The specimen was PBMCs. J is TRBJ1-6 and V is TRBV7-2; 10 bases are shared with TRBD1. The CDR3 nucleotides are TGTGCCAGCAGCCCCAGATGGGACAGGGGTAATTCACCCCTCCACTTT. This translates into CASSPRWDRGNSPLHF. Full variable domain (outside the CDR3, taken from reference TRBV7-2 and TRBJ1-6): GAGVSQSPSNKVTEKGKDVELRCDPISGHTALYWYRQSLGQGLEFLIYFQGNSAPDKSGLPSDRFSAERTGGSVSTLTIQRTQQEDSAVYLCASSPRWDRGNSPLHFGNGTRLTVT.